One T cell receptor (beta chain) is described in this entry. The sample has other DNA sequences that encode this CDR3 too. The record originates from a study of CD4+ T cells in melanoma. Germline assignment: CDR1 MNHEY and CDR2 SVGAGI. The CDR3 runs 13 residues. V was clipped by 0 bases and J by 3 bases, with 5 bases between them. Some clones are missing from TCRdb's copy, which holds only in-frame ones; the method was immunoSEQ multiplex PCR. Among roughly 140,000 clones listed, around 90% were seen once. The chain joins TRBV6-5 to TRBJ1-2; D not resolved. The TCR originated in a human donor with melanoma. The CDR3 DNA follows: TGTGCCAGCAGTTACTCGGGTGACTATGGCTACACCTTC. It codes for CASSYSGDYGYTF.